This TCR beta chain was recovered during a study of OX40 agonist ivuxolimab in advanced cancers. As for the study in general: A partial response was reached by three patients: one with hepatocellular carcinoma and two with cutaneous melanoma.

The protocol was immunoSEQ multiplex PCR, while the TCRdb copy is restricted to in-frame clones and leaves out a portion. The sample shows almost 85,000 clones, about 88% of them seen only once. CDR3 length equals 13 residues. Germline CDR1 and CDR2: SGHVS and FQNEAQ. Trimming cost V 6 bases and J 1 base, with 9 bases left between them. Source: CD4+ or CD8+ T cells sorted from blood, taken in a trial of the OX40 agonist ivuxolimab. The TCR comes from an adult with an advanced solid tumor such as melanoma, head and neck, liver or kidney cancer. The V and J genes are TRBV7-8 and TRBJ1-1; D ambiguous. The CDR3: CASSLTQNTEAFF. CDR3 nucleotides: TGTGCCAGCAGTCTTACACAGAACACTGAAGCTTTCTTT. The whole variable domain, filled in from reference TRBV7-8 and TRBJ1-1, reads GAGVSQSPRYKVAKRGQDVALRCDPISGHVSLFWYQQALGQGPEFLTYFQNEAQLDKSGLPSDRFFAERPEGSVSTLKIQRTQQEDSAVYLCASSLTQNTEAFFGQGTRLTVV.